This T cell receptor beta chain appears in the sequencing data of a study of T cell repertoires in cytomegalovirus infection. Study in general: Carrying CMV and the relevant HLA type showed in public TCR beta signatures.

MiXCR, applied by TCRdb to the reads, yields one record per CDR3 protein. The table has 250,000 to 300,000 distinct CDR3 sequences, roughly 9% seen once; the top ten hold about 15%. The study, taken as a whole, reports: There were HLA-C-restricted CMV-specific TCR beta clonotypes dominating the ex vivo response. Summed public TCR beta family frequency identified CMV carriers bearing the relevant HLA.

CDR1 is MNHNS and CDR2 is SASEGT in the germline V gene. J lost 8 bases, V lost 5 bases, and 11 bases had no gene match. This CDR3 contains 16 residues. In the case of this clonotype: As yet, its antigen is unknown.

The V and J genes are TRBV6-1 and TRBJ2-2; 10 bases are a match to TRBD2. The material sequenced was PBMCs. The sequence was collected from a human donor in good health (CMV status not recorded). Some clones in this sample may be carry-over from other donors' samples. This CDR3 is CASSLPSGGPSGELFF. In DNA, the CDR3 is TGTGCCAGCAGTTTGCCTAGCGGGGGTCCATCGGGGGAGCTGTTTTTT.